Sequencing of this TCR beta chain was carried out in a study of control samples from healthy donors and cancer patients. Germline-derived CDR1 and CDR2 are LGHNT and FRNRAP. With V trimmed by 0 bases and J by 4 bases, 11 bases remained unmatched. This CDR3 has 17 amino acids. Sequenced by immunoSEQ multiplex PCR; TCRdb stores in-frame clones only, minus some. The table includes approximately 150,000 clones, approximately 96% detected once. V is TRBV12-5 and J is TRBJ1-1; 7 positions match TRBD1. The sample comprised blood. The sequence came from a woman aged 25 to 39 in good health. The CDR3 spells CASGLVLGRGTITEAFF. DNA of the CDR3: TGTGCTAGTGGTTTGGTACTCGGCAGGGGGACGATCACTGAAGCTTTCTTT.